This TCR beta chain comes out of a study of blood T cell repertoires in COVID-19. At the level of the study: Samples representing acute and convalescent COVID-19 were sourced from the United States, Italy and Spain. Nucleic acid was either cDNA or gDNA, and it came from T cells, B-cell-depleted T cells, or PBMCs.

This CDR3 is built from 18 residues. CDR1 and CDR2 (germline): LGHDT, YNNKEL (reference sequence). V trimming: 1 base; J trimming: 5 bases; junction bases outside the gene matches: 12. Source study methods: For nucleated cells, counts were estimated from reference gene primer amplification. Clones were read by immunoSEQ multiplex PCR, and TCRdb kept only the in-frame ones, dropping some. D and trimming come from the DNA, and the V and J calls and clone size come from that table. The sample consists of more than 200,000 clones, less than 90% of them appearing once. This chain joins TRBV3-1 (or the pseudogene TRBV3-2) and TRBJ2-5; 11 bases fit TRBD2. The sequence was collected from a middle-aged man with acute or convalescent COVID-19. Sequences were obtained from peripheral blood. In DNA form, the CDR3 reads TGTGCCAGCAGCCAAGTTGGTCGACTAGCGGGGTCATCGGAGACCCAGTACTTC. It encodes CASSQVGRLAGSSETQYF.